The 20 T cell receptor beta chains below all came from one sample that was sequenced in a study of blood T cell repertoires in COVID-19. Only in-frame clones appear in the TCRdb table, and some are missing; sequencing was by immunoSEQ multiplex PCR. The sample holds about 180,000 clones, under 85% seen once. Specimen: peripheral blood. The receptors come from a human donor in a cohort sampled during active COVID-19.

The chain links TRBV29-1 to TRBJ2-2, with TRBD1 matching 9 bases. The CDR3 covers 14 residues. V shed 8 bases and J 0 bases; nucleotides not matched to a gene: 4. Germline V gene lookup returns CDR1 SQVTM and CDR2 ANQGSEA. The CDR3: CSSRQGANTGELFF. CDR3 bases: TGCAGCTCGCGACAGGGGGCGAACACCGGGGAGCTGTTTTTT.

As DNA, the CDR3 is TGTGCCAGCACCGGTCACTCTGGAAACACCATATATTTT. Amino acid sequence: CASTGHSGNTIYF. This chain joins TRBV6-5 and TRBJ1-3; D ambiguous. Germline V gene sequence: CDR1 MNHEY, CDR2 SVGAGI. This CDR3 is built from 13 residues. The germline V and J ends were trimmed by 7 bases and 0 bases, with 7 bases remaining between them.

In DNA, the CDR3 is TGTGCCAGTAGTATGGCCTCAGGGGAAAAACTGTTTTTT. Protein product: CASSMASGEKLFF. The chain carries TRBV19 and TRBJ1-4; TRBD1 is a possible D gene (5 bases). V was pared by 3 bases and J by 8 bases, with 10 bases between. The germline V gene has CDR1 LNHDA and CDR2 SQIVND (reference sequence). The CDR3 consists of 13 residues.

The chain combines TRBV7-3 with TRBJ2-1, with 9 nucleotides matching TRBD1. This CDR3 contains 13 residues. Germline assignment: CDR1 SGHTA and CDR2 FQGTGA. V shed 4 bases, J shed 10 bases, and the junction held 5 bases outside the gene matches. CDR3 region: CASSYVQGAEQFF. Written as DNA, the CDR3 is TGTGCCAGCAGCTACGTACAGGGGGCAGAGCAGTTCTTC.

V and J are TRBV3-1 (or the pseudogene TRBV3-2) and TRBJ1-3; a possible D gene is TRBD1 (6 bases). This CDR3 has 15 amino acids. The germline CDR1 and CDR2 sequences are LGHDT and YNNKEL (reference sequence). V dropped 1 base and J dropped 1 base, with 8 bases sitting between them. CDR3 amino acids: CASSQAGQSGNTIYF. The CDR3 nucleotides read TGTGCCAGCAGCCAAGCCGGACAGTCTGGAAACACCATATATTTT.

This clone was recorded once. The chain is built from TRBV24-1 and TRBJ2-5, with 14 bases lining up with TRBD2. The CDR3 has 16 residues. Germline assignment: CDR1 KGHDR and CDR2 SFDVKD. Trimming at V came to 6 bases and at J to 5 bases, leaving 7 bases not matched to a gene. The CDR3 sequence is CATSLTSGGAGETQYF. The CDR3 DNA is TGTGCCACCAGTTTGACTAGCGGGGGGGCAGGTGAGACCCAGTACTTC.

The rearrangement uses TRBV6-5 and TRBJ2-1, with no clear D. Per germline, CDR1 MNHEY and CDR2 SVGAGI. Trimming cost V 5 bases and J 3 bases, with 14 bases left between them. CDR3 length equals 15 residues. CDR3 sequence (DNA): TGTGCCAGCAGTCTTACTCAGGCGAGCTACAATGAGCAGTTCTTC. Translation gives CASSLTQASYNEQFF.

The chain recombines TRBV2 with TRBJ2-3; D is uncertain. V gave up 8 bases and J gave up 6 bases, with 9 bases separating them. The CDR3 totals 11 residues. Germline V gene sequence: CDR1 SNHLY, CDR2 FYNNEI. CDR3 sequence (DNA): TGTGCCAGCTCCCTCTCGGATACGCAGTATTTT. It encodes CASSLSDTQYF.

The V gene is TRBV9, the J gene TRBJ1-2; D possibly corresponds to TRBD1 (6 bases). Per the germline V gene, CDR1 is SGDLS and CDR2 is YYNGEE. With 4 bases removed from V and 7 bases from J, the gap between germline ends came to 17 bases. This CDR3 region has 14 residues. The CDR3 bases are TGTGCCAGCAGCTCTTCCGGGGGGCTCGGTGGCTACACCTTC. Translation: CASSSSGGLGGYTF.

DNA of the CDR3: TGTGCCAGCAGTTTCTCACCTGACAGGGTGGTCGGCAATGAGCAGTTCTTC. It is translated as CASSFSPDRVVGNEQFF. This chain uses TRBV27 with TRBJ2-1; TRBD1 agrees at 7 bases. V lost 3 bases, J lost 6 bases, and 14 bases stayed unmatched. CDR1 and CDR2 from the germline V gene are MNHEY and SMNVEV (reference sequence). The CDR3 covers 17 residues.

The J gene is TRBJ1-1, the V gene TRBV19; 11 nucleotides align to TRBD1. V shed 4 bases, J shed 5 bases, and the junction held 6 bases outside the gene matches. The germline gives CDR1 LNHDA, CDR2 SQIVND (reference sequence). The CDR3 runs 15 residues. The CDR3 DNA reads TGTGCCAGTAGTAAAGGACAGGGGGCAGCAACTGAAGCTTTCTTT. As protein: CASSKGQGAATEAFF. Combining the CDR3 with reference TRBV19 and TRBJ1-1 gives the whole variable domain DGGITQSPKYLFRKEGQNVTLSCEQNLNHDAMYWYRQDPGQGLRLIYYSQIVNDFQKGDIAEGYSVSREKKESFPLTVTSAQKNPTAFYLCASSKGQGAATEAFFGQGTRLTVV.

The chain joins TRBV5-5 to TRBJ2-7, with D tentatively TRBD1 (6 bases). Trimming cost V 4 bases and J 1 base, with 18 bases left between them. Germline CDR1 is SGHKS and CDR2 is YYEKEE (reference sequence). This CDR3 comprises 16 residues. The CDR3 nucleotides read TGTGCCAGCAGCGAGGGCCCGGGACACACTTCCTACGAGCAGTACTTC. It encodes CASSEGPGHTSYEQYF.

This clone has a handful of counts. The rearrangement uses TRBV7-8 and TRBJ1-2; 7 bases align to TRBD1. The V and J ends lost 1 base and 4 bases, in that order; junction bases with no gene match: 6. The length of the CDR3 is 15 residues. Germline V gives CDR1 SGHVS, CDR2 FQNEAQ. In DNA form, the CDR3 reads TGTGCCAGCAGCTTAGGTGGCAGGGGGTCCTATGGCTACACCTTC. As protein: CASSLGGRGSYGYTF.

J is TRBJ2-1 and V is TRBV5-1; the match to TRBD2 covers 15 bases. From germline, CDR1 is SGHRS and CDR2 YFSETQ. V shed 0 bases and J 3 bases; nucleotides not matched to a gene: 7. The CDR3 is made up of 19 amino acids. This chain's CDR3 is CASSLGTSGGAWNYNEQFF. The CDR3 DNA sequence: TGCGCCAGCAGCTTGGGGACTAGCGGGGGGGCCTGGAACTACAATGAGCAGTTCTTC.

The rearrangement links TRBV19 to TRBJ1-5; no clear D. The CDR3 loop spans 15 amino acids. V gave up 3 bases and J gave up 7 bases, with 16 bases separating them. Germline V gene lookup returns CDR1 LNHDA and CDR2 SQIVND (reference sequence). This chain's CDR3 is CASSMGRTGGQPQHF. CDR3 nucleotide sequence: TGTGCCAGTAGTATGGGCAGGACGGGCGGGCAGCCCCAGCATTTT.

The chain combines TRBV10-1 with TRBJ2-3; 9 bases match TRBD2. The CDR3 is made up of 16 amino acids. V shed 3 bases and J 0 bases; nucleotides not matched to a gene: 4. Looked up from germline, CDR1 is WNHNN and CDR2 is SYGVQD (reference sequence). CDR3 DNA: TGCGCCAGCAGTGATGGCGGGGGGGTGAGCACAGATACGCAGTATTTT. It codes for CASSDGGGVSTDTQYF.

This chain links TRBV9 with TRBJ2-5; 7 bases line up with TRBD1. This CDR3 region has 14 residues. Germline V gene data show CDR1 as SGDLS and CDR2 as YYNGEE. V dropped 4 bases and J dropped 9; count of bases not matched to a gene: 12. DNA for the CDR3: TGTGCCAGCAGCCGTGACAGGGTCCCGAGTTCCCAGTACTTC. Its protein product is CASSRDRVPSSQYF.

The V gene is TRBV5-5, the J gene TRBJ1-1; D is unresolved. Germline V gene lookup returns CDR1 SGHKS and CDR2 YYEKEE (reference sequence). The CDR3 has 14 residues. V dropped 0 bases and J dropped 2 bases, with 8 bases sitting between them. The CDR3 DNA reads as TGTGCCAGCAGCTTGGGGCTTTCAAACACTGAAGCTTTCTTT. Protein: CASSLGLSNTEAFF.

The chain is built from TRBV18 and TRBJ2-7, with D possibly being TRBD2 (5 bases). CDR3 size: 13 residues. Per the germline V gene, CDR1 is KGHSH and CDR2 is LQKENI. V lost 6 bases, J lost 1 base, and 10 bases lay in between. CDR3 nucleotides: TGTGCCAGCTCCCCGGGAATGTCCTACGAGCAGTACTTC. The encoded protein is CASSPGMSYEQYF.

The CDR3 DNA reads as TGCGCCAGCAGCTTGGTGGGAGATACGGTTGGGCAGTACTTC. Its protein product is CASSLVGDTVGQYF. V usage is TRBV5-1 and J usage is TRBJ2-7, with D possibly matching TRBD2 (5 bases). CDR3 length: 14 residues. Looked up from germline, CDR1 is SGHRS and CDR2 is YFSETQ. V was clipped by 0 bases and J by 9 bases, with 16 bases between them.